This entry concerns a single TCR beta chain. The source of the sample is a study of OX40 agonist ivuxolimab in advanced cancers. About the research overall: At 65% to 85% male, the cohort had a mean age of 60 years, ranging from about 20 to 90.

V shed 0 bases, J shed 4 bases, and the junction held 6 bases outside the gene matches. CDR3 size: 16 residues. CDR1 is LGHNA and CDR2 is YSLEER in the germline V gene. Sequencing used immunoSEQ multiplex PCR; TCRdb keeps in-frame clones, though not all of them. The sample lists under 50,000 clones; less than 90% were seen once. The sample consisted of CD4+ or CD8+ T cells sorted from blood, taken in a trial of the OX40 agonist ivuxolimab. The TCR was taken from an adult with an advanced solid tumor such as melanoma, head and neck, liver or kidney cancer. The rearrangement joins TRBV4-3 to TRBJ2-3; 8 bases are shared with TRBD1. CDR3 in amino acids: CASSQERPGGADTQYF. The CDR3 DNA sequence: TGCGCCAGCAGCCAAGAAAGGCCAGGGGGCGCAGATACGCAGTATTTT.